These 5 T cell receptor beta chains came from one sample sequenced in a study of T cells in Graves' hyperthyroidism and ophthalmopathy. The CDR3 regions of TCR beta were amplified from RNA transcripts. Primed by the HTBI set, a first-round RT-PCR was run on the TCR CDR3. TCRdb reprocessed the multiplex PCR reads with MiXCR, giving one entry per CDR3 protein. Of around 600,000 distinct CDR3 sequences listed, roughly 46% are singletons. Sample: peripheral blood or thyroid tissue (not recorded which). These TCRs come from an adult man with Graves' disease, either hyperthyroidism or ophthalmopathy (not recorded which).

A note on this clonotype: One end of the junction does not line up with germline, which may come from a read error. CDR3 sequence: CAGSLDRAGEKLFF. Written as DNA, the CDR3 is TGCGCCGGCAGCTTGGACAGGGCCGGAGAAAAACTGTTTTTT. The chain recombines TRBV5-1 with TRBJ1-4; 8 nucleotides match TRBD1. The CDR3 contains 14 residues. Germline CDR1 reads SGHRS; CDR2 reads YFSETQ.

V is TRBV7-8 and J is TRBJ1-6; D is undetermined. V lost 5 bases and J lost 2, with 16 bases in between. Germline CDR1 reads SGHVS; CDR2 reads FQNEAQ. The CDR3 is 17 residues long. CDR3 residues: CASSGDQGGAYNSPLHF. CDR3 bases: TGTGCCAGCAGCGGTGACCAAGGCGGGGCCTATAATTCACCCCTCCACTTT.

In this sample, this clonotype turned up a few times. The gene calls are TRBV25-1 and TRBJ1-1; the D gene is possibly TRBD1 (6 bases). The germline V gene encodes CDR1 MGHDK and CDR2 SYGVNS. V was trimmed by 5 bases and J by 11 bases, leaving 24 bases between them. The CDR3 extends over 15 amino acids. CDR3 nucleotides: TGTGCCAGCAGTTCCGCAGGCGGGGACACTTGGATGGCTTTCTTT. Protein product: CASSSAGGDTWMAFF.

The sample holds a few counts of this clonotype. Compared with germline, one end of the junction differs, possibly owing to a read error. This chain connects TRBV6-5 to TRBJ1-2; TRBD1 might be the D (5 bases). The germline CDR1 and CDR2 sequences are MNHEY and SVGAGI. This CDR3 is built from 13 residues. CDR3 in amino acids: CAISENTGRGYTF. The CDR3 DNA is TGTGCCATCAGTGAGAACACAGGAAGGGGCTACACCTTC.

The V gene is TRBV4-1, the J gene TRBJ1-2; D not certain. CDR1 is MGHRA and CDR2 is YSYEKL in the germline V gene. The length of the CDR3 is 14 residues. V was clipped by 4 bases and J by 2 bases, with 11 bases between them. The CDR3 DNA follows: TGCGCCAGCAGCCCGTTCAGGCGCAACTATGGCTACACCTTC. It is translated as CASSPFRRNYGYTF.